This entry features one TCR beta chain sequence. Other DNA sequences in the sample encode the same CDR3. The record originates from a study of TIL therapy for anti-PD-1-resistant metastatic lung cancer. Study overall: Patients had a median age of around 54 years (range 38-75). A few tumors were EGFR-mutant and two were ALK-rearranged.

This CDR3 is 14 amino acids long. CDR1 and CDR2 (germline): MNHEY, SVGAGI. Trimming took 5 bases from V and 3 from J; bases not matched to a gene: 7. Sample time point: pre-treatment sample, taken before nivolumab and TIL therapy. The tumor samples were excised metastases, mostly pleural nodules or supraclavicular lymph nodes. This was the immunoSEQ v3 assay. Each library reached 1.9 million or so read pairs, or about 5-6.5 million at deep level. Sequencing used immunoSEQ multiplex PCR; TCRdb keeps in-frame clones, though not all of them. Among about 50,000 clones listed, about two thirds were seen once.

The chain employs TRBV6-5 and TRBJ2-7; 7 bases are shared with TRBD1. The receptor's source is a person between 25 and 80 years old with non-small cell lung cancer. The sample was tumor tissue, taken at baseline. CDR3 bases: TGTGCCAGCAGTCCCGGGACAGCCGGCTACGAGCAGTACTTC. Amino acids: CASSPGTAGYEQYF.